Only a few counts were recorded for the clone carrying this T cell receptor beta chain. Its target is unknown. The junction shows a germline mismatch at one end, possibly a read error. TCRdb independently ran MiXCR on the reads; one entry per CDR3 protein. Found here are roughly 860,000 distinct CDR3 sequences, around a third of them singletons; the top ten hold under 15%. This sample was taken from a study of T cell repertoires in cytomegalovirus infection. Study-level points and caveats: It was HLA-C-restricted CMV-specific TCR beta clonotypes that dominated the response ex vivo.

Per the germline V gene, CDR1 is LGHDT and CDR2 is YNNKEL (reference sequence). The CDR3 has 13 amino acids. The sample consisted of cultured CD8+ T cells from PBMCs, taken from culture after CMV antigen stimulation. The source is a human donor in good health (CMV status not recorded). Some clones in this sample may be carry-over from other donors' samples. The V gene is TRBV3-1, the J gene TRBJ1-2; tentative D call: TRBD1 (6 bases). The CDR3, as DNA: TGTGCCAGCACCCAAGGTTCCAGGGGTGGCTACACCTTC. It is translated as CASTQGSRGGYTF.